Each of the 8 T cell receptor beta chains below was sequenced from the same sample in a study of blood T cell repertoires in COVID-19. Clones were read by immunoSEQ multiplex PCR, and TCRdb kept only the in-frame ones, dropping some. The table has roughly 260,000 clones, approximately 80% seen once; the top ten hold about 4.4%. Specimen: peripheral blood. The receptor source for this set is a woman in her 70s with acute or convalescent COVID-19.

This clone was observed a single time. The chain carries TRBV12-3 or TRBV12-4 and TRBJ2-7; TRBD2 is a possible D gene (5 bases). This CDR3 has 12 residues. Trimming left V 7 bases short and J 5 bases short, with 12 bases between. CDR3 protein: CASTLAEHEQYF. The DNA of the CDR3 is TGTGCCAGCACCCTAGCCGAACACGAGCAGTACTTC.

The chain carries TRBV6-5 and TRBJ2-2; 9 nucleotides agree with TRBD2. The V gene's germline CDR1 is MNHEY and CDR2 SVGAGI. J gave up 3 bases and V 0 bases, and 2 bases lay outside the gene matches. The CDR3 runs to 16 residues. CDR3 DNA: TGTGCCAGCAGTTACTCAGCGGGGGGCTACACCGGGGAGCTGTTTTTT. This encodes CASSYSAGGYTGELFF.

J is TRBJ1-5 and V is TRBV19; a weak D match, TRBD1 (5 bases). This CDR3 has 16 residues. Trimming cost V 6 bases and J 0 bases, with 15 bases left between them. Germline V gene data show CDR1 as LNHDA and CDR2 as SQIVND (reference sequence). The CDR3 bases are TGTGCCAGTAGGACAGTTGGAGTTTATAGCAATCAGCCCCAGCATTTT. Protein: CASRTVGVYSNQPQHF.

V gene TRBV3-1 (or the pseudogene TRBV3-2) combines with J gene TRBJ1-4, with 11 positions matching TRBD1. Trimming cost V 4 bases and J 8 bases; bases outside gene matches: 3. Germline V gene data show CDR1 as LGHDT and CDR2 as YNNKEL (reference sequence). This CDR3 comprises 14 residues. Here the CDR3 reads CASSLGTGGEKLFF. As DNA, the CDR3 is TGTGCCAGCAGCCTAGGGACAGGGGGAGAAAAACTGTTTTTT.

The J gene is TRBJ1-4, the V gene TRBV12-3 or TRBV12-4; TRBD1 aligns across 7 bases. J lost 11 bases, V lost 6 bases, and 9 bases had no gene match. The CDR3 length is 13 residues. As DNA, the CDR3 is TGTGCCAGCAGCTATGACAGGGCTTCGAAACTGTTTTTT. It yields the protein CASSYDRASKLFF.

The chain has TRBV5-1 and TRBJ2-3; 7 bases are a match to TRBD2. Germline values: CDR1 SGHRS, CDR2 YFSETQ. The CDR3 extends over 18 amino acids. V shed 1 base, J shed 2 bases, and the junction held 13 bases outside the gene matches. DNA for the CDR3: TGCGCCAGCAGCTTGAACTCTCTTTCTAGCGGCTACACAGATACGCAGTATTTT. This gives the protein CASSLNSLSSGYTDTQYF.

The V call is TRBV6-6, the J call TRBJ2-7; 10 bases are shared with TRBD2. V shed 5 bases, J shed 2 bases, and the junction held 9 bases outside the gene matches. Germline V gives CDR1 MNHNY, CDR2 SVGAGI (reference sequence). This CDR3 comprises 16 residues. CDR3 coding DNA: TGTGCCAGCAGTCGATCACTAGCGGGGACAGCCTACGAGCAGTACTTC. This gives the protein CASSRSLAGTAYEQYF.

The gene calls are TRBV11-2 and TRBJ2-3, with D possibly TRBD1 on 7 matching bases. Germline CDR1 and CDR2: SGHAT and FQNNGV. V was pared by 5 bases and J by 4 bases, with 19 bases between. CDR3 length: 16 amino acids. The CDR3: CASSRGTARRADTQYF. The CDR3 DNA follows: TGTGCCAGCAGCCGGGGGACAGCCCGAAGGGCAGATACGCAGTATTTT.